This T cell receptor (beta chain) originates from a study of cytomegalovirus exposure and HLA in healthy donors. Study-wide findings and caveats: A few chains linked to CMV were shown in vitro to be specific for CMV antigens.

This clone has only a few counts. Its specificity is unknown. Profiled with immunoSEQ multiplex PCR; TCRdb holds only in-frame clones, not every one. The table includes 100,000 to 120,000 clones, over 75% detected once. CDR1 is MNHNS, CDR2 SASEGT, per germline. This CDR3 region has 13 residues. Trimming took 3 bases from V and 7 from J, leaving 13 bases between them. While the first cohort had fewer than 850 subjects, the donors belonged to the separate validation cohort of about 120 subjects. The J gene is TRBJ2-7, the V gene TRBV6-1, with a possible D match to TRBD1 (6 bases). This clonotype was sampled from a woman aged 25-40 years in good health and CMV-seropositive. The specimen sequenced was PBMCs. CDR3 region: CASSDKGHLEQYF. CDR3 nucleotide sequence: TGTGCCAGCAGTGACAAGGGACACCTAGAGCAGTACTTC.